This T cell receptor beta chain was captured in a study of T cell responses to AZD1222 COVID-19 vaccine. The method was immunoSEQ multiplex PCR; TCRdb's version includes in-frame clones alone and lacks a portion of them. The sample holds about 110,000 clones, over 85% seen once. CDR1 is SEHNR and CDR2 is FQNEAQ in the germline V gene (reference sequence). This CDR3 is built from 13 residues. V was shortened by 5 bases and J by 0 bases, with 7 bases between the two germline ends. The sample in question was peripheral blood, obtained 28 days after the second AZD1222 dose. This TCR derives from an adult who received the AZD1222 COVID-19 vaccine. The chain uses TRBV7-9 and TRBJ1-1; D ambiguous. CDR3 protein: CASSDEMNTEAFF. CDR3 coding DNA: TGTGCCAGCAGCGACGAAATGAACACTGAAGCTTTCTTT.